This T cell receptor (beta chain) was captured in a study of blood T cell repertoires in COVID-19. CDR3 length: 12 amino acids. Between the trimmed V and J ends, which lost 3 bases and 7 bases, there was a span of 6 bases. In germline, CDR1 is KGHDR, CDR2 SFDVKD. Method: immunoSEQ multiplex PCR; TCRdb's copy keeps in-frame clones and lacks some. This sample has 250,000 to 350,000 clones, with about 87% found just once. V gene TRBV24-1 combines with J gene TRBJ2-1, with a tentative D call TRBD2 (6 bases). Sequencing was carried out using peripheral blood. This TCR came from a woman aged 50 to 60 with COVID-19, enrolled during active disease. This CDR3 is CATSDGGNEQFF. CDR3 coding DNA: TGTGCCACCAGTGATGGGGGGAATGAGCAGTTCTTC.